This T cell receptor beta chain is drawn from a study of cytomegalovirus exposure and HLA in healthy donors. Overall study: Ancestry clustering placed around 81% of 350 to 500 genotyped donors in the Caucasian-associated cluster. Study outcomes and limitations: As a later analysis revealed, the rate of TCR association differed by HLA locus, with DRB1 most and HLA-C fewest. Confirmation was obtained in vitro that a few CMV-associated chains are specific for CMV antigens. Earlier analysis yielded a pattern in which most TCR beta V segments were productive about 90% or about 30% of the time.

The PCR was carried out with 60 Vbeta primers and 13 Jbeta primers. Repertoires were generated with immunoSEQ multiplex PCR, while TCRdb's copy carries only in-frame clones and drops some. This table holds about 160,000 clones, around four fifths found once. To note about this clone: The antigen remains undetermined.

CDR1 and CDR2 (germline): WNHNN, SYGVQD (reference sequence). The ends were cut back, 5 bases at V and 1 base at J, with 14 bases in the middle. This CDR3 region has 15 residues. The specimen was PBMCs. The rearrangement joins TRBV10-1 to TRBJ1-1; possible D gene TRBD1, 5 bases. The TCR originated in a man aged 30-40 years in good health and CMV-seronegative. DNA of the CDR3: TGCGCCAGCAGTTCAACTTTAGGACAGAACACTGAAGCTTTCTTT. It yields the protein CASSSTLGQNTEAFF.